This T cell receptor (delta chain) was found in a study of gamma-delta T cells after stem cell transplantation. TCRdb re-identified clones in the RT-PCR reads via CATT. Of 1,000 to 1,500 delta-chain clones listed, 15% to 20% are singletons. This clone was observed once. At one end, the junction sequence differs from germline, possibly due to a read error. Germline V gene sequence: CDR1 TSWWSYY, CDR2 QGS. The CDR3 totals 19 residues. The chain combines TRDV1 with TRDJ1; the match to TRDD3 covers 9 bases. This receptor was identified in a human donor. It is not recorded whose cells these are; they may come from a transplant donor. Sequences were obtained from gamma-delta T cells. CDR3 loop: CAPGELFRWGIISTDKLIF. The CDR3 region has the DNA TGTGCTCCTGGGGAACTCTTCCGATGGGGGATAATTTCGACCGATAAACTCATCTTT.